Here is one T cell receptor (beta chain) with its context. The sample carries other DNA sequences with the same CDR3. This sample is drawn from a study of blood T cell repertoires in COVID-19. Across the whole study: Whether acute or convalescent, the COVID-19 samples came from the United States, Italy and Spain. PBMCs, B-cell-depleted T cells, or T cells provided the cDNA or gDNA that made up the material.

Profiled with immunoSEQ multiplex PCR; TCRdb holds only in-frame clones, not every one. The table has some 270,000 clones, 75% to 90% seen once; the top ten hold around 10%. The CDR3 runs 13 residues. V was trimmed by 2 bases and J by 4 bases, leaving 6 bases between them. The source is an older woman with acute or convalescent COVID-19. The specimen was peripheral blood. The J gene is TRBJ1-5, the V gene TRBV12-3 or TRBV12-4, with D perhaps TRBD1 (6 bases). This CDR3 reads CASSLQGNQPQHF. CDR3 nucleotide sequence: TGTGCCAGCAGTTTACAGGGGAATCAGCCCCAGCATTTT.